These 14 T cell receptor beta chains originate from one sample sequenced in a study of cytomegalovirus exposure and HLA in healthy donors. Primers for the PCR totalled 60 Vbeta and 13 Jbeta. Some clones are missing from TCRdb's copy, which holds only in-frame ones; the method was immunoSEQ multiplex PCR. Seen here are 150,000 or so clones, around 70% observed once, and the top ten hold around 1.9%. The sample consisted of PBMCs. The source is a woman aged 55-70 years in good health and CMV-seropositive.

The chain joins TRBV6-5 to TRBJ1-1; D call uncertain. The V gene's germline CDR1 is MNHEY and CDR2 SVGAGI. The CDR3 spans 13 residues. Deletions cut 5 bases from V and 4 bases from J, with 11 bases between. For the CDR3, the DNA is TGTGCCAGCAGTCCCCGCCGGGGCACTGAAGCTTTCTTT. It codes for CASSPRRGTEAFF.

The J gene is TRBJ1-2, the V gene TRBV28; D unclear. V lost 5 bases to trimming and J lost 8 bases, with 12 bases between them. From germline, CDR1 is MDHEN and CDR2 SYDVKM. This CDR3 contains 12 residues. CDR3 DNA: TGTGCCAGCAGTCCCCCCCCTCGGGGCTACACCTTC. Translation: CASSPPPRGYTF.

The V gene is TRBV11-3, the J gene TRBJ2-7, with 9 bases aligning to TRBD1. J was trimmed by 5 bases and V by 5 bases; bases with no gene match: 4. Germline CDR1 is SGHNT and CDR2 is YENEEA. The length of the CDR3 is 13 residues. The CDR3 region is CASSRDRVHEQYF. The CDR3 DNA sequence: TGTGCCAGCAGCCGGGACAGGGTCCACGAGCAGTACTTC.

This clone has more than one count but fewer than ten. V gene TRBV10-3 combines with J gene TRBJ2-3; TRBD2 aligns across 9 bases. In germline, CDR1 is ENHRY, CDR2 SYGVKD. The CDR3 loop spans 14 amino acids. J gave up 1 base and V 5 bases, and 1 base lay outside the gene matches. The CDR3 loop reads CAISQREGTDTQYF. The CDR3 bases are TGTGCCATCAGTCAGCGGGAGGGCACAGATACGCAGTATTTT.

This clone has more than one count but fewer than ten. The chain combines TRBV6-6 with TRBJ1-2; 9 bases line up with TRBD1. This CDR3 is 14 amino acids long. The trim removed 5 bases at V and 6 bases at J, leaving 7 bases unmatched. Germline CDR1 is MNHNY and CDR2 is SVGAGI (reference sequence). CDR3 residues: CASSRGQGRDGYTF. The CDR3 DNA reads as TGTGCCAGCAGTCGAGGACAGGGGAGAGATGGCTACACCTTC.

The chain uses TRBV5-5 and TRBJ2-5; 8 nucleotides match TRBD1. This CDR3 comprises 16 residues. J gave up 5 bases and V 0 bases, and 9 bases lay outside the gene matches. The germline V gene encodes CDR1 SGHKS and CDR2 YYEKEE (reference sequence). The CDR3 is CASSLVVGQGTETQYF. CDR3 sequence (DNA): TGTGCCAGCAGCTTGGTAGTCGGACAGGGTACGGAGACCCAGTACTTC.

The J gene is TRBJ2-7, the V gene TRBV28, with TRBD2 matching over 10 bases. Germline lookup yields CDR1 MDHEN and CDR2 SYDVKM. CDR3 length: 15 residues. Trimming at V came to 10 bases and at J to 6 bases, leaving 15 bases not matched to a gene. The CDR3, as DNA: TGTGCCACCTCGGAAGGGGCTAGCGGGAGTCGCGAGCAGTACTTC. Protein sequence: CATSEGASGSREQYF.

In this sample, this clone turned up a few times. The chain employs TRBV29-1 and TRBJ1-2; D ambiguous. CDR3 size: 9 residues. V lost 4 bases and J 11 bases, leaving 8 bases between the germline ends. The germline CDR1 and CDR2 sequences are SQVTM and ANQGSEA. The CDR3 region is CSVGHWYTF. Here the CDR3 DNA reads TGCAGCGTTGGACACTGGTACACCTTC.

The chain is built from TRBV5-4 and TRBJ2-2, with a tentative D call TRBD1 (5 bases). From germline, CDR1 is SGHNT and CDR2 YYREEE (reference sequence). Deletions cut 3 bases from V and 6 bases from J, with 15 bases between. This CDR3 region has 15 residues. The DNA for the CDR3 is TGTGCCAGCAGCTCCCAAGGGGCGGTAGCCGGGGAGCTGTTTTTT. As protein: CASSSQGAVAGELFF.

A few counts support this clone. The chain couples TRBV7-8 to TRBJ2-5, with 10 bases fitting TRBD2. The CDR3 has 16 amino acids. Germline V gives CDR1 SGHVS, CDR2 FQNEAQ. The ends lost 2 bases at V and 11 bases at J; junction bases unmatched: 14. CDR3: CASSLLLAGTSGEQYF. CDR3 in DNA: TGTGCCAGCAGCTTATTACTAGCGGGAACCTCTGGGGAGCAGTACTTC.

V gene TRBV19 combines with J gene TRBJ2-1; tentative D call: TRBD1 (6 bases). The CDR3 has 15 residues. Between the trimmed V and J ends, which lost 0 bases and 4 bases, there was a span of 10 bases. Germline values: CDR1 LNHDA, CDR2 SQIVND (reference sequence). CDR3 DNA: TGTGCCAGTAGTATAGAGGGGGCCGGGTACAATGAGCAGTTCTTC. As protein: CASSIEGAGYNEQFF. The variable domain in full, with the rest retrieved from reference TRBV19 and TRBJ2-1, is DGGITQSPKYLFRKEGQNVTLSCEQNLNHDAMYWYRQDPGQGLRLIYYSQIVNDFQKGDIAEGYSVSREKKESFPLTVTSAQKNPTAFYLCASSIEGAGYNEQFFGPGTRLTVL.

Worth noting for this clone: Relative to the germline gene, one junction end is altered; a read error may explain this. Other nucleotide sequences in the sample specify the same CDR3. V and J are TRBV30 and TRBJ2-7; D is perhaps TRBD1 (5 bases). This CDR3 is built from 15 residues. Per germline, CDR1 GTSNPN and CDR2 SVGIG (reference sequence). CDR3 DNA sequence: TGTGCCTGGAGTCCAACGTGGCAGGGAACGGACGAGCAGTACTTT. Protein sequence: CAWSPTWQGTDEQYF.

V gene TRBV27 combines with J gene TRBJ1-1; tentatively, D is TRBD1 (5 bases). This CDR3 region has 13 residues. Germline V gene lookup returns CDR1 MNHEY and CDR2 SMNVEV (reference sequence). Trimming removed 3 bases from V and 5 bases from J, with 10 bases in between. This CDR3 reads CASSFRRGTEAFF. The CDR3 DNA reads as TGTGCCAGCAGTTTCCGGAGGGGAACTGAAGCTTTCTTT.

V usage is TRBV2 and J usage is TRBJ1-1; 10 bases line up with TRBD1. The V segment lost 8 bases and the J segment 7 bases; nucleotides outside the gene matches: 10. The germline gives CDR1 SNHLY, CDR2 FYNNEI. CDR3 length equals 14 residues. CDR3 DNA sequence: TGTGCCAGCCAGGACAGGGGGGTATGGTATGAAGCTTTCTTT. It translates to CASQDRGVWYEAFF.